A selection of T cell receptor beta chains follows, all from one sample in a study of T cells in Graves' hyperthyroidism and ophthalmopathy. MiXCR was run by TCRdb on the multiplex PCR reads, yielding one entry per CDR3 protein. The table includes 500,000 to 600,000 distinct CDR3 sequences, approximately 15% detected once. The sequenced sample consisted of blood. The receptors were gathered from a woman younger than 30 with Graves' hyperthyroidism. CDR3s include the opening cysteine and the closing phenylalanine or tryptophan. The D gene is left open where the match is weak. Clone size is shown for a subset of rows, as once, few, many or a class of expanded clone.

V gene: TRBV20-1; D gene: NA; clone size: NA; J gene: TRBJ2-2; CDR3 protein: CSALRGASF; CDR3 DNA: TGCAGTGCTCTTAGGGGAGCTTCCTTT
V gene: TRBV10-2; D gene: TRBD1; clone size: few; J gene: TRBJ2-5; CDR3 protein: CASSTLPDRGLAGAGGETQYF; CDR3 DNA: TGCGCCAGCTCGACCTTGCCCGACAGGGGGCTAGCCGGGGCAGGGGGCGAGACCCAGTACTTC
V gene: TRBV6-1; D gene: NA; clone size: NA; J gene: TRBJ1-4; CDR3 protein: CASSEPGINNEKLFF; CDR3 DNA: TGTGCCAGCAGCGAGCCCGGGATTAATAATGAAAAACTGTTTTTT
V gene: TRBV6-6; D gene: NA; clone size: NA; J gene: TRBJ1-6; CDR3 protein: CASSYSSSYNSPLHF; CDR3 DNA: TGTGCCAGCAGTTACTCGAGCTCCTATAATTCACCCCTCCACTTT
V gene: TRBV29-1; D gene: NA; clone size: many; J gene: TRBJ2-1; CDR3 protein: CSVEQVLYNEQFF; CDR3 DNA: TGCAGCGTTGAACAGGTTCTATACAATGAGCAGTTCTTC
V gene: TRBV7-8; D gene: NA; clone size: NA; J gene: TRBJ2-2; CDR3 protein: CASSLIPGQLTGELFF; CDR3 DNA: TGTGCCAGCAGCTTAATCCCCGGGCAGCTCACCGGGGAGCTGTTTTTT
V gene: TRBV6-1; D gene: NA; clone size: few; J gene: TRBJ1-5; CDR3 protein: CASRREGTNNQPQHF; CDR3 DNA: TGTGCCAGCCGTCGGGAGGGGACGAACAATCAGCCCCAGCATTTT
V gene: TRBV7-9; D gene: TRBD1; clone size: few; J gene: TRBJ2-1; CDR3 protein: CARSSRQGGEQFF; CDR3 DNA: TGTGCCAGGAGCTCCAGACAGGGCGGTGAGCAGTTCTTC
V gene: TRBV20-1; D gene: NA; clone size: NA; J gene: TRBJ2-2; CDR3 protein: CSASGVANTGELFF; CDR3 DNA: TGCAGTGCTAGCGGGGTCGCGAACACCGGGGAGCTGTTTTTT
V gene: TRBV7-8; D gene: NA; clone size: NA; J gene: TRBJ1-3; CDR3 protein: CASSSHFGFSGNTIYF; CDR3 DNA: TGTGCCAGCAGCTCTCATTTCGGGTTCTCTGGAAACACCATATATTTT
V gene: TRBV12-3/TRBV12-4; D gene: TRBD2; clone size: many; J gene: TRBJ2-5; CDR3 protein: CASSSVAGGRETQYF; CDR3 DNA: TGTGCCAGCAGTTCAGTAGCGGGGGGGCGAGAGACCCAGTACTTC
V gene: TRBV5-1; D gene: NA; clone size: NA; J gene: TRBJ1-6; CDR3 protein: CASSLLGADNSPLHF; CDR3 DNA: TGCGCCAGCAGCTTGTTGGGTGCGGATAATTCACCCCTCCACTTT
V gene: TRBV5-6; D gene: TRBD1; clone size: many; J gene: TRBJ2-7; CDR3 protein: CASKQSGTGGYEQYF; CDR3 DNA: TGTGCCAGCAAACAGTCCGGGACAGGGGGTTACGAGCAGTACTTC
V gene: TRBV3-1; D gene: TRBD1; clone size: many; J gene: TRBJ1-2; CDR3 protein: CASSQEGTDARGYTF; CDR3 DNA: TGTGCCAGCAGCCAAGAAGGGACAGATGCAAGAGGCTACACCTTC
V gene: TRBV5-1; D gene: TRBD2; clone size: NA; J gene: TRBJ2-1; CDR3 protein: CASSLIPKTSGRVYEQFF; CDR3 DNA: TGCGCCAGCAGCTTGATTCCTAAAACTAGCGGGAGGGTCTATGAGCAGTTCTTC